Below are 20 T cell receptor beta chains sequenced from a single sample in a study of cytomegalovirus exposure and HLA in healthy donors. The study ran its PCR with 60 Vbeta and 13 Jbeta primers. Assay: immunoSEQ multiplex PCR; the TCRdb copy retains only in-frame clones and omits some. The table has some 240,000 clones, around 90% seen once. The sequenced sample consisted of PBMCs. These receptors came from a girl aged 2-9 years in good health and CMV-seronegative.

The rearrangement links TRBV5-1 to TRBJ2-1; 7 bases align to TRBD2. V trimming: 3 bases; J trimming: 5 bases; junction bases outside the gene matches: 5. This CDR3 has 14 residues. CDR1 is SGHRS and CDR2 is YFSETQ in the germline V gene. The CDR3 loop reads CASSYAGVNNEQFF. In DNA form, the CDR3 reads TGCGCCAGCAGCTACGCGGGAGTGAACAATGAGCAGTTCTTC.

This chain uses TRBV5-5 with TRBJ2-3; 10 positions agree with TRBD2. V lost 4 bases and J lost 1; bases outside the gene matches: 9. The CDR3 is made up of 17 amino acids. Germline values: CDR1 SGHKS, CDR2 YYEKEE (reference sequence). CDR3 in amino acids: CASSRDWTSGRTDTQYF. In nucleotides, the CDR3 is TGTGCCAGCAGCCGAGATTGGACTAGCGGCCGCACAGATACGCAGTATTTT.

J is TRBJ2-1 and V is TRBV5-4; D perhaps matches TRBD1 (6 bases). Trimming removed 2 bases from V and 8 bases from J, with 11 bases in between. CDR1 is SGHNT and CDR2 is YYREEE in the germline V gene (reference sequence). The CDR3 is 13 residues long. CDR3 in DNA: TGTGCCAGCAGCTTTTTCGCAGGGGATGAGCAGTTCTTC. Its translation is CASSFFAGDEQFF.

The rearrangement links TRBV7-9 to TRBJ2-7; possible D gene TRBD1, 5 bases. Germline CDR1 and CDR2: SEHNR and FQNEAQ (reference sequence). Trimming cost V 5 bases and J 5 bases, with 7 bases left between them. This CDR3 comprises 11 residues. The CDR3 DNA follows: TGTGCCAGCAGCGGGGCGCACGAGCAGTACTTC. It encodes CASSGAHEQYF.

This clone was observed a single time. V and J are TRBV6-1 and TRBJ2-5; 12 bases fit TRBD1. The J call may not be correct, given that the DNA end is closer to TRBJ2-7. CDR1 and CDR2 from the germline V gene are MNHNS and SASEGT. This CDR3 spans 13 amino acids. CDR3 sequence (DNA): TGTGCCACCCAGGGACAGGGGGCGTCCGAGCAGTACTTC. Translation gives CATQGQGASEQYF.

This rearrangement joins TRBV7-2 to TRBJ2-1, with 8 bases aligning to TRBD2. The CDR3 is 15 residues long. Germline CDR1 and CDR2: SGHTA and FQGNSA. V was pared by 5 bases and J by 7 bases, with 10 bases of the junction left unmatched. The chain's CDR3 is CASSPLAGLKNEQFF. The CDR3 DNA reads TGTGCCAGCAGCCCATTAGCGGGACTTAAGAATGAGCAGTTCTTC. The whole variable domain, remainder taken from reference TRBV7-2 and TRBJ2-1, is GAGVSQSPSNKVTEKGKDVELRCDPISGHTALYWYRQSLGQGLEFLIYFQGNSAPDKSGLPSDRFSAERTGGSVSTLTIQRTQQEDSAVYLCASSPLAGLKNEQFFGPGTRLTVL.

The V call is TRBV4-1, the J call TRBJ1-5; TRBD1 matches 7 bases. The germline CDR1 and CDR2 sequences are MGHRA and YSYEKL. This CDR3 has 15 amino acids. The trim removed 1 base at V and 7 bases at J, leaving 7 bases unmatched. The CDR3 is CASSQVDRSDQPQHF. The CDR3 DNA reads as TGCGCCAGCAGCCAAGTGGACAGGAGTGACCAGCCCCAGCATTTT.

V is TRBV4-1 and J is TRBJ2-7; 9 nucleotides match TRBD1. V was clipped by 8 bases and J by 2 bases; unmatched bases: 7. The CDR3 is 14 residues long. The germline V gene has CDR1 MGHRA and CDR2 YSYEKL. DNA for the CDR3: TGCGCCAGCGGGCTCGACAGGGGGGCCTACGAGCAGTACTTC. Its protein is CASGLDRGAYEQYF.

The chain couples TRBV11-2 to TRBJ2-1; D ambiguous. The germline V and J ends were trimmed by 6 bases and 7 bases, with 13 bases remaining between them. This CDR3 has 13 amino acids. The germline V gene has CDR1 SGHAT and CDR2 FQNNGV. The CDR3 DNA sequence: TGTGCCAGCAGAGGTTCTCCCAGGAATGAGCAGTTCTTC. Translated: CASRGSPRNEQFF.

The chain uses TRBV5-6 and TRBJ1-1; 7 bases agree with TRBD1. The V and J ends lost 4 bases and 5 bases, in that order; junction bases with no gene match: 8. The CDR3 totals 14 residues. Germline CDR1 and CDR2: SGHDT and YYEEEE. CDR3 DNA: TGTGCCAGCAGCACCACAGGGGATTGGACTGAAGCTTTCTTT. This translates into CASSTTGDWTEAFF.

This rearrangement joins TRBV28 to TRBJ2-4, with TRBD1 as a possible D gene (6 bases). Trimming took off 1 base at V and 0 bases at J, with 10 bases between the two ends. CDR1 and CDR2 from the germline V gene are MDHEN and SYDVKM. The CDR3 runs to 16 residues. Here the CDR3 DNA reads TGTGCCAGCAGTTTATACAGGGAAAGAGCCAAAAACATTCAGTACTTC. This translates into CASSLYRERAKNIQYF.

The V and J genes are TRBV10-1 and TRBJ2-2; D gene ambiguous. The CDR3 covers 13 residues. Trimming took 8 bases from V and 6 from J, leaving 13 bases between them. Germline CDR1 and CDR2: WNHNN and SYGVQD (reference sequence). CDR3 sequence reads: CASATPGAGELFF. For the CDR3, the DNA is TGCGCCAGCGCCACGCCCGGAGCCGGGGAGCTGTTTTTT.

This chain's CDR3 is CASSYWTDQETQYF. The CDR3 coding sequence is TGTGCCAGCAGTTACTGGACAGACCAAGAGACCCAGTACTTC. The chain recombines TRBV6-5 with TRBJ2-5, with D perhaps TRBD1 (6 bases). CDR3 size: 14 residues. V was shortened by 1 base and J by 0 bases, with 6 bases between the two germline ends. Germline CDR1 MNHEY, CDR2 SVGAGI.

In this sample, this clone turned up once. The rearrangement links TRBV10-2 to TRBJ2-5; TRBD1 aligns across 9 bases. V gave up 5 bases and J gave up 4 bases; unmatched junction bases: 8. CDR1 WSHSY and CDR2 SAAADI come from the germline V gene. The CDR3 totals 15 residues. The CDR3, as DNA: TGCGCCAGCAGTCCTGGACAGGGGCGTCGAGAGACCCAGTACTTC. Amino acids: CASSPGQGRRETQYF.

This clone was observed once. The rearrangement links TRBV19 to TRBJ2-1; 7 nucleotides align to TRBD1. This CDR3 is 15 amino acids long. Trimming at V came to 2 bases and at J to 8 bases, leaving 9 bases not matched to a gene. Germline V lookup: CDR1 LNHDA, CDR2 SQIVND (reference sequence). The CDR3 reads CASSISVGGQDEQFF. The DNA of the CDR3 is TGTGCCAGTAGTATATCAGTAGGGGGCCAGGATGAGCAGTTCTTC. The complete variable domain, with remaining parts taken from reference TRBV19 and TRBJ2-1, reads DGGITQSPKYLFRKEGQNVTLSCEQNLNHDAMYWYRQDPGQGLRLIYYSQIVNDFQKGDIAEGYSVSREKKESFPLTVTSAQKNPTAFYLCASSISVGGQDEQFFGPGTRLTVL.

This chain connects TRBV5-1 to TRBJ2-5; D is perhaps TRBD1 (6 bases). The end of the DNA fits TRBJ2-7 better, so the J call may be wrong. The CDR3 has 15 amino acids. The germline CDR1 and CDR2 sequences are SGHRS and YFSETQ. Here the CDR3 DNA reads TGCGCCAGCAGCAATACAGGGAGCCTCATCCTCGAGCAGTACTTC. Its translation: CASSNTGSLILEQYF.

V gene TRBV19 combines with J gene TRBJ2-2; D call uncertain. CDR1 LNHDA and CDR2 SQIVND come from the germline V gene (reference sequence). V dropped 3 bases and J dropped 6 bases, with 2 bases sitting between them. The CDR3 runs to 11 residues. The DNA for the CDR3 is TGTGCCAGTAGTATCGCCGGGGAGCTGTTTTTT. Its protein is CASSIAGELFF.

This clone has just one count. The rearrangement joins TRBV15 to TRBJ2-5; perhaps TRBD1 as D (6 bases). This CDR3 comprises 16 residues. Trimming left V 5 bases short and J 4 bases short, with 20 bases between. Looked up from germline, CDR1 is LNHNV and CDR2 is YYDKDF (reference sequence). CDR3 loop: CATSHLAEQGRETQYF. The CDR3, as DNA: TGTGCCACCAGCCATCTGGCCGAACAGGGAAGAGAGACCCAGTACTTC.

The chain carries TRBV9 and TRBJ2-3; the match to TRBD2 covers 14 bases. Germline assignment: CDR1 SGDLS and CDR2 YYNGEE. Unmatched junction bases numbered 5, after V lost 4 bases and J lost 4 bases. The CDR3 totals 16 residues. The CDR3 DNA is TGTGCCAGCAGCCGGGGGGGACTAGCGGGAGCAGATACGCAGTATTTT. It encodes CASSRGGLAGADTQYF.

This chain links TRBV6-5 with TRBJ2-4, with 7 positions matching TRBD2. V trimming: 6 bases; J trimming: 3 bases; junction bases outside the gene matches: 8. Germline values: CDR1 MNHEY, CDR2 SVGAGI. CDR3 length: 15 residues. CDR3: CASRQPASGKNIQYF. As DNA, the CDR3 is TGTGCCAGCAGACAGCCAGCTAGCGGCAAAAACATTCAGTACTTC.